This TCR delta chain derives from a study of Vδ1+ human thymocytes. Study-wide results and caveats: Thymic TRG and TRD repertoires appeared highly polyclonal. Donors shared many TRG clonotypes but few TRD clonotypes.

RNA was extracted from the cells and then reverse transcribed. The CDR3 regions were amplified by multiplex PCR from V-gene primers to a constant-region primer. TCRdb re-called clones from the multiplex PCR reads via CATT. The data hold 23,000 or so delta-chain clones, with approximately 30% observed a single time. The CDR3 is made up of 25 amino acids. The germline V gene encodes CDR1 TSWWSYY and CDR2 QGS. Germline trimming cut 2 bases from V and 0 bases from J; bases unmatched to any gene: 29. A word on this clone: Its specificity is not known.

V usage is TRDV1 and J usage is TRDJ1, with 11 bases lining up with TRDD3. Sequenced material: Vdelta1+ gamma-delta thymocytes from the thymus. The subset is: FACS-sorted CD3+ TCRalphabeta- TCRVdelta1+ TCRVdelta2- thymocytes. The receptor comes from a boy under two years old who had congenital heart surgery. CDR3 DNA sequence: TGTGCTCTTGGGGAATCCCACCACGTTCCGTTACTGGGGGATATAAGGTATCGGTACACCGATAAACTCATCTTT. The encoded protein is CALGESHHVPLLGDIRYRYTDKLIF.